The clone carrying this TCR beta chain occurred many times. The sample belongs to a study of CD8+CD57+ T cells in acquired aplastic anemia. This CDR3 region has 15 residues. Germline assignment: CDR1 WSHSY and CDR2 SAAADI. Trimming left V 0 bases short and J 0 bases short, with 8 bases between. It was patients with CD8+CD57+ cell expansion by flow cytometry who were chosen for sequencing. TCR beta VDJ and CDR3 profiles were obtained from a genomic DNA template. TCRdb re-called the reads with MiXCR, one entry per CDR3 protein. The repertoire includes around 500,000 distinct CDR3 sequences, over 25% of them detected once, and about 0.8% sits in the top ten.

Material: sorted CD4+, CD8+, or CD8+CD57+ T cells (not recorded which) from PBMCs. This receptor was taken from a human donor with aplastic anemia. V and J are TRBV10-2 and TRBJ1-2; a possible D gene is TRBD1 (5 bases). The DNA of the CDR3 is TGCGCCAGCAGTGAGTCAACAGGTACTAACTATGGCTACACCTTC. Its translation is CASSESTGTNYGYTF.